These 14 T cell receptor beta chains were sequenced from one sample in a study of T cell clonality in common variable immunodeficiency. Overall study findings and caveats: In common variable immunodeficiency, TCR beta chains reportedly carried fewer deletions and N-nucleotide insertions.

Their specific antigens are unknown. The repertoire was sequenced with immunoSEQ multiplex PCR; TCRdb's copy has only in-frame clones and lacks some. The sample includes 25,000 to 30,000 clones, none of them occurring once. Source material: peripheral blood mononuclear cells. Receptors were obtained from a human donor with common variable immunodeficiency.

Of note for this clone: At one boundary the junction diverges from the germline segment, which might be a read error. The DNA ends 3 residues before the CDR3 does, and the rest of the CDR3 is filled in from the germline J gene. The chain has TRBV7-9 and TRBJ2-7; a possible D gene is TRBD2 (7 bases). Germline CDR1 is SEHNR and CDR2 is FQNEAQ (reference sequence). This CDR3 spans 14 amino acids. Here the CDR3 reads CSSSARGGAYEQYF. Incomplete CDR3 DNA: TGTTCCAGCAGCGCGCGAGGGGGGGCCTACGAG.

This clone came up many times. The read halts 3 residues ahead of the CDR3 end, with the missing end drawn from the germline J gene. This chain links TRBV12-3 or TRBV12-4 with TRBJ2-7; D remains unclear. V was trimmed by 2 bases and J by 5 bases, leaving 16 bases between them. CDR3 size: 15 residues. CDR3 DNA (partial): TGTGCCAGCAGTTTAAATTCCGGTCTCAGGAACGAG. This translates into CASSLNSGLRNE. The whole CDR3 protein is CASSLNSGLRNEQYF.

This clone showed up many times. The read ends 3 residues early relative to the CDR3; the germline J gene fills the gap. V usage is TRBV7-8 and J usage is TRBJ1-4, with D possibly TRBD1 on 6 matching bases. Germline V gene lookup returns CDR1 SGHVS and CDR2 FQNEAQ. With 9 bases removed from V and 4 bases from J, the gap between germline ends came to 12 bases. The CDR3 runs to 13 residues. The CDR3 bases that were read are TGTGCCAGTCAAACAGGGTATAATGAAAAA. The encoded protein is CASQTGYNEK. Given in full, the CDR3 is CASQTGYNEKLFF.

Ten or more counts support this clone. The CDR3 end falls 3 residues outside the read, so it is completed with the germline J gene. The chain joins TRBV20-1 to TRBJ2-7, with 9 bases fitting TRBD2. The J segment lost 4 bases and the V segment lost 7 bases, leaving 11 bases of the junction unmatched. Germline V lookup: CDR1 DFQATT, CDR2 SNEGSKA (reference sequence). The CDR3 spans 14 residues. CDR3 amino acids: CSVVEGSGGYEQYF. The sequenced CDR3 bases are TGCAGTGTTGTTGAGGGTAGCGGGGGTTACGAG.

Ten or more counts support this clone. The read comes to an end 3 residues before the CDR3 does, leaving the germline J gene to fill in the end. This chain uses TRBV2 with TRBJ1-2; tentatively, D is TRBD1 (6 bases). The V end lost 3 bases, the J end lost 3 bases, and 14 bases lay between the germline ends. Per germline, CDR1 SNHLY and CDR2 FYNNEI. The CDR3 has 15 residues. The CDR3 DNA, read in part, is TGTGCCAGCAGTGAGGGGGGGGCCCCACACTATGGC. Translated: CASSEGGAPHYG. The complete CDR3 sequence is CASSEGGAPHYGYTF.

For this clone: The CDR3 extends 3 residues past the end of the read, so its final part is completed from the germline J gene. The V and J genes are TRBV20-1 and TRBJ2-7; 9 nucleotides line up with TRBD1. Germline V gene sequence: CDR1 DFQATT, CDR2 SNEGSKA (reference sequence). V lost 2 bases and J lost 2; bases outside the gene matches: 1. The CDR3 spans 13 residues. The covered CDR3 bases are TGCAGTGCTAGACGGACAGGGGCCTACGAG. This codes for CSARRTGAYE. The entire CDR3 protein reads CSARRTGAYEQYF.

This clone showed up just a few times. The CDR3 end is not reached by the read, which stops 3 residues before it; the germline J gene fills it in. This chain uses TRBV7-3 with TRBJ2-7; 8 nucleotides agree with TRBD2. V trimming: 5 bases; J trimming: 6 bases; junction bases outside the gene matches: 9. The CDR3 is made up of 14 amino acids. CDR1 is SGHTA and CDR2 is FQGTGA in the germline V gene. CDR3 region: CASSHRGGFGEQYF. The DNA read from the CDR3 is TGTGCCAGCAGCCACCGGGGGGGCTTCGGCGAG.

This clone has at least ten counts. The read ends 3 residues before the CDR3 terminus; that terminus is restored from the germline J gene. This rearrangement joins TRBV5-6 to TRBJ2-1; D is unclear. Germline CDR1 is SGHDT and CDR2 is YYEEEE. This CDR3 comprises 15 residues. V lost 5 bases, J lost 4 bases, and 16 bases lay in between. CDR3 protein: CASSFSQKLYNEQFF. The sequenced CDR3 bases are TGTGCCAGCAGTTTTAGCCAGAAGCTTTACAATGAG.

This clone was found a few times. The read comes to an end 3 residues before the CDR3 does, leaving the germline J gene to fill in the end. The chain is built from TRBV30 and TRBJ2-4; 12 positions match TRBD2. CDR1 GTSNPN and CDR2 SVGIG come from the germline V gene (reference sequence). CDR3 length equals 14 residues. V lost 7 bases, J lost 6 bases, and 7 bases stayed unmatched. CDR3 bases read: TGTGCCTCCCGACTAGCGGGGGCGTTAAACATT. It specifies CASRLAGALNI. Given in full, the CDR3 is CASRLAGALNIQYF.

The table lists this clone with a few counts. The CDR3 end is not reached by the read, which stops 3 residues before it; the germline J gene fills it in. The sample has other DNA sequences that encode this CDR3 too. This chain uses TRBV18 with TRBJ2-7; D uncertain. Germline loops: CDR1 KGHSH, CDR2 LQKENI. The CDR3 runs 13 residues. Trimming stripped 3 bases from V and 3 bases from J, with 9 bases between. The covered CDR3 bases are TGTGCCAGCTCACCGAGCCCCGACTACGAG. Protein product: CASSPSPDYE. The complete CDR3 protein is CASSPSPDYEQYF. The full variable domain, with the rest looked up from reference TRBV18 and TRBJ2-7, is NAGVMQNPRHLVRRRGQEARLRCSPMKGHSHVYWYRQLPEEGLKFMVYLQKENIIDESGMPKERFSAEFPKEGPSILRIQQVVRGDSAAYFCASSPSPDYEQYFGPGTRLTVT.

This clone showed up just a few times. The CDR3 end is not reached by the read, which stops 3 residues before it; the germline J gene fills it in. The V and J genes are TRBV11-2 and TRBJ2-7; 10 bases agree with TRBD2. The CDR3 consists of 14 residues. J was trimmed by 4 bases and V by 2 bases; bases with no gene match: 2. Germline CDR1 SGHAT, CDR2 FQNNGV. CDR3 DNA (partial): TGTGCCAGCAGCTTATCTAGCGGGGGATACGAG. Translated, it gives CASSLSSGGYE. In full, the CDR3 reads CASSLSSGGYEQYF.

This clone was found many times. The read falls 3 residues short of the CDR3 end, and the missing part is taken from the germline J gene. The chain is built from TRBV5-4 and TRBJ2-3; D remains unclear. The CDR3 consists of 13 residues. Germline V gene lookup returns CDR1 SGHNT and CDR2 YYREEE (reference sequence). Trimming pared 2 bases from V and 2 bases from J, leaving 6 bases between. CDR3 sequence reads: CASSLFHTDTQYF. The sequenced CDR3 bases are TGTGCCAGCAGCTTATTCCACACAGATACG.

This clone was observed a handful of times. The read ends 3 residues shy of where the CDR3 ends; the end is completed using the germline J gene. This sequence joins TRBV7-2 and TRBJ2-7, with D unresolved. The CDR3 has 14 amino acids. Germline V CDR1 and CDR2: SGHTA, FQGNSA. V was trimmed by 4 bases and J by 3 bases, leaving 13 bases between them. CDR3 DNA (partial): TGTGCCAGCAGCTACTTAGCCCCTGGCTACGAG. This translates into CASSYLAPGYE. The CDR3 as a whole reads CASSYLAPGYEQYF.

Turning to this clone: The missing CDR3 end, 3 residues past where the read stops, is filled in from the germline J gene. This sequence joins TRBV11-1 and TRBJ2-1, with 12 bases lining up with TRBD2. This CDR3 is built from 15 residues. Per germline, CDR1 SGHAT and CDR2 FQDESV (reference sequence). Trimming at V came to 5 bases and at J to 6 bases, leaving 5 bases not matched to a gene. The CDR3 region is CASSGGLAGPNEQFF. CDR3 DNA, as far as it was read: TGTGCCAGCAGCGGAGGACTAGCGGGGCCCAATGAG.